This T cell receptor beta chain originates from a study of shared clonotypes between healthy human individuals. Across the study: Three CD4 naive, three CD4 memory, two CD8 naive and one CD8 memory plate were used per donor. General study findings and limits: The small donor group covered limited genetic and exposure diversity. As a rule, naive subsets had a larger estimated richness than memory subsets. Researchers sampled only blood; tissue repertoires likely differ.

Libraries were prepared by immunoSEQ multiplex PCR; TCRdb keeps only in-frame clonotypes and omits some of them. Of approximately 2.3 million clones in the sample, 85% to 95% were seen once. The CDR3 is 14 amino acids. Germline loops: CDR1 SGHRS, CDR2 YFSETQ. Losses at the gene ends were 2 bases for V and 4 bases for J; bases not matched to a gene: 3. Comment on this clone: Antigen unknown. The sample carries other DNA sequences with the same CDR3.

The origin of this receptor is a man aged 18-30 years in good health. Some clones in this sample may be carry-over from other donors' samples. This sequence joins TRBV5-1 and TRBJ2-5, with TRBD1 matching over 9 bases. Sequences were obtained from naive CD4+ T cells from PBMCs. The subset: CD45RA+ positively selected. For the CDR3, the DNA is TGCGCCAGCAGCTTAGGACAGGGGAGAGAGACCCAGTACTTC. This gives the protein CASSLGQGRETQYF.